Below, 20 T cell receptor beta chains from the same sample are listed, as sequenced in a study of T cells after yellow fever vaccination. Each CDR3 protein gets one entry after TCRdb re-called the 5' RACE reads with MiXCR. The table shows around 65,000 distinct CDR3 sequences, with approximately 6.2% occurring only once. The specimen comprised CD4+ T cells sorted from PBMCs, sampled around 14 days after the first yellow fever vaccination. The receptors come from a man aged 18 to 29 who received the YFV17D yellow fever vaccine.

At least ten counts were recorded for this clonotype. The chain recombines TRBV7-9 with TRBJ1-2; TRBD1 matches 7 bases. Germline V lookup: CDR1 SEHNR, CDR2 FQNEAQ (reference sequence). The CDR3 has 15 amino acids. Unmatched junction bases numbered 9, after V lost 3 bases and J lost 5 bases. CDR3 amino acids: CASSFGRGGAYGYTF. The CDR3 DNA sequence: TGTGCCAGCAGCTTTGGGAGAGGGGGCGCTTATGGCTACACCTTC.

A remark on this clonotype: Given a much more abundant clone one base away, this may be a read error. This chain uses TRBV20-1 with TRBJ2-3, with 11 positions matching TRBD2. The CDR3 is 15 residues long. The germline CDR1 and CDR2 sequences are DFQATT and SNEGSKA (reference sequence). The CDR3 region is CSAVLAGGPADTHYF. The DNA of the CDR3 is TGCAGTGCGGTATTAGCGGGGGGGCCGGCAGATACGCACTATTTT.

The table lists this clonotype with many counts. The chain combines TRBV4-3 with TRBJ2-3; a possible D gene is TRBD1 (6 bases). V was cut by 1 base and J by 10 bases, with 12 bases left in between. CDR1 and CDR2 from the germline V gene are LGHNA and YSLEER. The CDR3 has 13 amino acids. The CDR3 reads CASSQVMGAAQYF. For the CDR3, the DNA is TGCGCCAGCAGCCAAGTTATGGGGGCAGCGCAGTATTTT.

This clonotype was detected many times. The genes are TRBV4-3 and TRBJ1-2, with D perhaps TRBD1 (6 bases). The CDR3 has 15 residues. The V gene lost 4 bases and the J gene lost 6 bases, with 18 bases spanning the gap. Germline CDR1 and CDR2: LGHNA and YSLEER. In DNA, the CDR3 is TGCGCCAGCAGCCCGGACCTTGGGACATGGGATGGCTACACCTTC. Translated, it gives CASSPDLGTWDGYTF.

This clonotype was seen a handful of times. The rearrangement joins TRBV20-1 to TRBJ2-7; 12 bases line up with TRBD1. CDR3 size: 18 residues. CDR1 and CDR2 from the germline V gene are DFQATT and SNEGSKA (reference sequence). The CDR3 coding sequence is TGCTGTGCCCTCGGGACAGGGGGCAGGGTAGGTAGCCTCTACGAGCAGTACGTC. It encodes CCALGTGGRVGSLYEQYV.

This clonotype was counted ten times or more. The genes are TRBV6-2 or TRBV6-3 and TRBJ2-7; no firm D call. This CDR3 is 13 amino acids long. Trimming pared 5 bases from V and 2 bases from J, leaving 10 bases between. The V gene's germline CDR1 is MNHEY and CDR2 SVGEGT. The CDR3 DNA sequence: TGTGCCAGCAGTGCGTACGAAGCCTACGAGCAGTACTTC. Residues: CASSAYEAYEQYF.

This clonotype was detected many times. V usage is TRBV4-3 and J usage is TRBJ1-5, with no clear D. The CDR3 loop spans 13 amino acids. Trimming pared 0 bases from V and 6 bases from J, leaving 6 bases between. The germline gives CDR1 LGHNA, CDR2 YSLEER. The CDR3 spells CASSQEYSQPQHF. CDR3 nucleotides: TGCGCCAGCAGCCAAGAGTACAGTCAGCCCCAGCATTTT.

This clonotype was seen repeatedly, ten times or more. The CDR3 nucleotides read TGCAGTGCTAGTAGTGGGTATCAGGGCTATGGCTACACCTTC. It yields the protein CSASSGYQGYGYTF. V gene TRBV20-1 combines with J gene TRBJ1-2, with a weak D call TRBD1 (5 bases). From germline, CDR1 is DFQATT and CDR2 SNEGSKA (reference sequence). The ends were cut back, 3 bases at V and 4 bases at J, with 15 bases in the middle. This CDR3 region has 14 residues.

This clonotype was found many times. This chain joins TRBV5-1 and TRBJ1-3, with TRBD1 as a possible D gene (5 bases). CDR1 is SGHRS, CDR2 YFSETQ, per germline. This CDR3 is 15 amino acids long. Trimming stripped 0 bases from V and 3 bases from J, with 10 bases between. Written as DNA, the CDR3 is TGCGCCAGCAGCTTGGCCGCGGGGCATGGAAACACCATATATTTT. It is translated as CASSLAAGHGNTIYF.

This clonotype showed up many times. The CDR3 DNA sequence: TGTGCCAGCAGTCGCCAACCGGGACTAGCGGGGGAAAGTGAGACCCAGTACTTC. As protein: CASSRQPGLAGESETQYF. The chain carries TRBV6-2 or TRBV6-3 and TRBJ2-5, with 14 bases lining up with TRBD2. This CDR3 region has 18 residues. The V gene's germline CDR1 is MNHEY and CDR2 SVGEGT. V was pared by 5 bases and J by 5 bases, with 13 bases of the junction left unmatched.

This clonotype appeared many times. This sequence joins TRBV28 and TRBJ2-5; 7 bases agree with TRBD1. This CDR3 spans 13 amino acids. Trimming cost V 8 bases and J 3 bases; bases outside gene matches: 6. Germline lookup yields CDR1 MDHEN and CDR2 SYDVKM. The CDR3 DNA sequence: TGTGCCAGCGGACCGGGACAGAAAGAGACCCAGTACTTC. Encoded protein: CASGPGQKETQYF. Using reference TRBV28 and TRBJ2-5 for the parts outside the CDR3, the full variable domain is DVKVTQSSRYLVKRTGEKVFLECVQDMDHENMFWYRQDPGLGLRLIYFSYDVKMKEKGDIPEGYSVSREKKERFSLILESASTNQTSMYLCASGPGQKETQYFGPGTRLLVL.

This clonotype has a count of ten or more. V and J are TRBV29-1 and TRBJ1-2, with D possibly matching TRBD1 (5 bases). The ends were cut back, 4 bases at V and 5 bases at J, with 11 bases in the middle. The CDR3 is made up of 12 amino acids. Germline V gene data show CDR1 as SQVTM and CDR2 as ANQGSEA. Here the CDR3 DNA reads TGCAGCGTTGTTCCCAGGGATTATGGCTACACCTTC. Translated: CSVVPRDYGYTF.

This clonotype occurred many times. The chain combines TRBV6-5 with TRBJ1-2, with a possible D match to TRBD1 (5 bases). Trimming left V 6 bases short and J 13 bases short, with 18 bases between. The CDR3 consists of 12 residues. Germline CDR1 MNHEY, CDR2 SVGAGI. As DNA, the CDR3 is TGTGCCAGCAGCCTCCTTCAGGGAAAAGCCACCTTC. Amino acid sequence: CASSLLQGKATF.

This clonotype was seen many times. This chain links TRBV3-1 with TRBJ2-2, with D perhaps TRBD1 or TRBD2 (5 bases each). Germline V gives CDR1 LGHDT, CDR2 YNNKEL (reference sequence). CDR3 length: 14 residues. V lost 4 bases, J lost 5 bases, and 11 bases lay in between. CDR3 amino acids: CASSPGTQTGELFF. In DNA, the CDR3 is TGTGCCAGCAGCCCAGGGACCCAAACCGGGGAGCTGTTTTTT.

This clonotype was counted many times. The gene calls are TRBV29-1 and TRBJ1-6, with D unresolved. Germline V gene data show CDR1 as SQVTM and CDR2 as ANQGSEA. V was cut by 5 bases and J by 6 bases, with 11 bases left in between. The CDR3 covers 13 residues. The CDR3 loop is CSVSEMGNSPLHF. CDR3 in DNA: TGCAGCGTTTCAGAAATGGGTAATTCACCCCTCCACTTT.

This clonotype came up many times. The rearrangement joins TRBV5-1 to TRBJ2-3; D ambiguous. Germline V lookup: CDR1 SGHRS, CDR2 YFSETQ. V lost 0 bases and J lost 8, with 7 bases in between. CDR3 size: 12 residues. DNA of the CDR3: TGCGCCAGCAGCTTGGAAGGACCTACGCAGTATTTT. Translation: CASSLEGPTQYF.

This clonotype was counted at least ten times. The genes are TRBV19 and TRBJ1-1; 7 bases match TRBD1. Trimming cost V 6 bases and J 2 bases; bases outside gene matches: 6. Germline loops: CDR1 LNHDA, CDR2 SQIVND (reference sequence). CDR3 length: 14 residues. Here the CDR3 DNA reads TGTGCCAGTAGGGCCGGGACAGCCAACACTGAAGCTTTCTTT. Amino acids: CASRAGTANTEAFF.

This clonotype was picked up many times. This CDR3 is CSARDSGDYTGELFF. CDR3 bases: TGCAGTGCTAGAGATTCCGGGGATTACACCGGGGAGCTGTTTTTT. This rearrangement joins TRBV20-1 to TRBJ2-2, with a weak D call TRBD2 (5 bases). Trimming pared 0 bases from V and 3 bases from J, leaving 11 bases between. CDR1 and CDR2 from the germline V gene are DFQATT and SNEGSKA (reference sequence). The CDR3 extends over 15 amino acids.

The sample holds many counts of this clonotype. The rearrangement uses TRBV5-5 and TRBJ1-1; the D is unclear. Trimming removed 4 bases from V and 5 bases from J, with 9 bases in between. Germline values: CDR1 SGHKS, CDR2 YYEKEE (reference sequence). The CDR3 totals 12 residues. CDR3 nucleotide sequence: TGTGCCAGCAGCCGAGAAGGGACTGAAGCTTTCTTT. This codes for CASSREGTEAFF.

This clonotype was recorded at least ten times. The chain is built from TRBV20-1 and TRBJ1-2; possibly TRBD1 for D (5 bases). The germline V gene encodes CDR1 DFQATT and CDR2 SNEGSKA (reference sequence). V was cut by 0 bases and J by 4 bases, with 12 bases left in between. CDR3 length equals 14 residues. The CDR3 loop reads CSARDIVGGYGYTF. CDR3 DNA sequence: TGCAGTGCTAGAGATATCGTTGGGGGCTATGGCTACACCTTC.